Here is one T cell receptor (beta chain) with its context. Its antigen is not identified. Trimming pared 5 bases from V and 0 bases from J, leaving 3 bases between. The CDR3 is made up of 12 amino acids. Germline V gene sequence: CDR1 ENHRY, CDR2 SYGVKD. The source of the sample is a study of CD8+ T cells in alopecia areata. Findings and limits, study-wide: Throughout tofacitinib, many expanded lesional clones continued to persist in scalp and blood. Significant decreases in scalp clonality and expanded CD8+ clones followed tofacitinib treatment.

Noted treatment: oral pan-JAK inhibitor, 5-10 mg twice daily. Peripheral blood samples and lesional scalp punch biopsies were obtained from alopecia areata patients. TCR sequencing used cDNA made by reverse transcription of extracted RNA. Profiled with immunoSEQ multiplex PCR; TCRdb holds only in-frame clones, not every one. The sample has roughly 230,000 clones, roughly 40% seen once; the top ten hold over 2.5%. The TCR comes from a human donor with alopecia areata. The rearrangement uses TRBV10-3 and TRBJ2-3; D not certain. Source: CD4+ T cells sorted from blood, taken between weeks 36 and 40, from a patient treated with tofacitinib. The DNA for the CDR3 is TGTGCCATCAGTCCGAGCACAGATACGCAGTATTTT. It yields the protein CAISPSTDTQYF.